A selection of T cell receptor beta chains follows, all from one sample in a study of Ad26.COV2.S vaccination and SARS-CoV-2 variants. Profiling relied on immunoSEQ multiplex PCR, and the TCRdb table lists in-frame clones only, not all of them. The sample contains under 300,000 clones, roughly nine tenths of which appear only once. The sample in question was peripheral blood, obtained in a trial of Ad26.COV2.S vaccine versus placebo. These receptors were taken from a person aged 18 to 59 who received the Ad26.COV2.S COVID-19 vaccine or a placebo. The CDR3 runs from the conserved cysteine through the conserved F or W. Fields, in order: V gene, clone size, D gene, J gene, CDR3 DNA, CDR3 protein. D genes are given only for firm matches. A clone size is listed for some rows: how often the clone was seen (once, few, many), or a class if it is expanded.

TRBV27,-,-,TRBJ1-1,TGTGCCAGCAGCATGGGACCTCTGAACACTGAAGCTTTCTTT,CASSMGPLNTEAFF
TRBV27,-,TRBD1,TRBJ1-3,TGTGCCAGCAGCGCGACAGGGGGAAACACCATATATTTT,CASSATGGNTIYF
TRBV3-1/TRBV3-2,-,-,TRBJ2-7,TGTGCCAGCAGCCAAGTGAAGGGGCTCTACGAGCAGTACTTC,CASSQVKGLYEQYF
TRBV27,once,-,TRBJ1-5,TGTGCCAGCAGTTTAGGGCAGAATAGCAATCAGCCCCAGCATTTT,CASSLGQNSNQPQHF
TRBV30,-,-,TRBJ1-2,TGTGCCTGGACACCGGAAGGGACGCAAAAATGGGATGGCTACACCTTC,CAWTPEGTQKWDGYTF
TRBV30,-,TRBD2,TRBJ2-1,TGTGCCTGGAGTGTACGACGGGGGGGTAGTCCTTCCTACAATGAGCAGTTCTTC,CAWSVRRGGSPSYNEQFF
TRBV2,-,-,TRBJ1-1,TGTGCCAGCAACTCCGGGGGTTGGGAGACGAACACTGAAGCTTTCTTT,CASNSGGWETNTEAFF
TRBV7-7,-,TRBD1,TRBJ2-7,TGTGCTAGCAGCCCCGACAGGGGAAGGGAGCAGTACTTC,CASSPDRGREQYF
TRBV7-8,once,-,TRBJ1-1,TGTGCCAGCAGCTTAGAACTAAACACTGAAGCTTTCTTT,CASSLELNTEAFF
TRBV9,-,TRBD1,TRBJ1-2,TGTGCCAGCAGCGCAATGACAGGGTATGGCTACACCTTC,CASSAMTGYGYTF
TRBV14,once,-,TRBJ2-3,TGTGCCAGCAGCCAAGACGTCCAGCGGGTAACAGATACGCAGTATTTT,CASSQDVQRVTDTQYF
TRBV4-2,-,TRBD1,TRBJ1-2,TGTGCCAGCAGCGGCCCCGGGACAGGGGGCTATGGCTACACCTTC,CASSGPGTGGYGYTF
TRBV27,-,TRBD1,TRBJ1-1,TGTGCCAGCAGTTCGGACAGGTGGAGCACTGAAGCTTTCTTT,CASSSDRWSTEAFF
TRBV6-2/TRBV6-3,-,-,TRBJ2-3,TGTGCCAGCAGTTATCCCGGGACCAGCGTAAGGCCAGATACGCAGTATTTT,CASSYPGTSVRPDTQYF
TRBV5-1,-,-,TRBJ2-1,TGCGCCAGCAGCTTGGACGGCCGCCCACCCTACAATGAGCAGTTCTTC,CASSLDGRPPYNEQFF
TRBV5-1,-,-,TRBJ2-2,TGCGCCAGCAGCTTGGATTGGGACACCAGATTGAACACCGGGGAGCTGTTTTTT,CASSLDWDTRLNTGELFF
TRBV4-1,-,-,TRBJ2-3,TGCGCCAGCAGCCAAGATCAGGCTACCACTAGCACAGATACGCAGTATTTT,CASSQDQATTSTDTQYF
TRBV11-2,-,-,TRBJ2-5,TGTGCCAGCAAGTCGGACGCGTCCCCCCGGGTCCAGTACTTC,CASKSDASPRVQYF
TRBV9,-,TRBD1,TRBJ2-1,TGTGCCAGCAGCGAAACCGGGACAGATAACAATGAGCAGTTCTTC,CASSETGTDNNEQFF
TRBV4-2,-,TRBD1,TRBJ2-5,TGTGCCAGCAGCCAAGAAGTCCTGGGACAGCGACAAGAGACCCAGTACTTC,CASSQEVLGQRQETQYF
TRBV9,once,TRBD2,TRBJ2-1,TGTGCCAGCAGCGGAACACCCCAAACTAAGCGGGATATCTGGAATGAGCAGTTCTTC,CASSGTPQTKRDIWNEQFF
TRBV19,once,-,TRBJ2-1,TGTGCCAGTAGTATAGATGGCGAGAGAAATGAGCAGTTCTTC,CASSIDGERNEQFF
TRBV9,-,TRBD1,TRBJ1-1,TGTGCCAGCAGCGTGACAGGGAGTTTAACGAACACTGAAGCTTTCTTT,CASSVTGSLTNTEAFF
TRBV10-3,-,TRBD2,TRBJ2-5,TGTGCCATCAGTGAGTCGAGGACTAGCGGGAGTTCAGAGACCCAGTACTTC,CAISESRTSGSSETQYF
TRBV2,once,TRBD1,TRBJ1-2,TGTGCCAGCAGCCGGGACAGGGAAGGGTTCCGGGATGGCTACACCTTC,CASSRDREGFRDGYTF
TRBV20-1,-,-,TRBJ2-3,TGCAGTGCTCAGGAGGGGGATACGCAGTATTTT,CSAQEGDTQYF
TRBV19,-,TRBD2,TRBJ2-1,TGTGCCAGTAGTACCCCGGGAGGCTCCTACAATGAGCAGTTCTTC,CASSTPGGSYNEQFF
TRBV4-3,once,TRBD1,TRBJ2-4,TGCGCCAGCAGCCAAGACCAGACAGGGGGTGGGTTAGGGAGCATTCAGTACTTC,CASSQDQTGGGLGSIQYF
TRBV6-5,-,TRBD2,TRBJ2-5,TGTGCCAGCAGTTACGGACTAGCGGGAATCCAAGAGACCCAGTACTTC,CASSYGLAGIQETQYF
TRBV6-5,-,-,TRBJ2-2,TGTGCCAGCAGTTACTCGAATGTGGACGGGGAGCTGTTTTTT,CASSYSNVDGELFF
TRBV11-2,-,-,TRBJ2-7,TGTGCCAGCAGCTTAGTTCGGGGTAGGGACTACGAGCAGTACTTC,CASSLVRGRDYEQYF
TRBV6-1,-,TRBD2,TRBJ2-7,TGTGCCAGCAGTGCCCGACCCCTCGCGGGGGACGGGACCTACGAGCAGTACTTC,CASSARPLAGDGTYEQYF
TRBV20-1,-,-,TRBJ2-7,TGCAGTGCGAGTCCACCAACCCAGGGCTCCCCCTACGAGCAGTACTTC,CSASPPTQGSPYEQYF
TRBV7-2,-,TRBD1,TRBJ2-4,TGTGCCAGCAGCCCACGGGACAGCCGGGGTATTCAGTACTTC,CASSPRDSRGIQYF
TRBV3-1/TRBV3-2,-,-,TRBJ1-3,TGTGCCAGCAGCCAATCCTCGACCCGAGCGACTGGAAACACCATATATTTT,CASSQSSTRATGNTIYF